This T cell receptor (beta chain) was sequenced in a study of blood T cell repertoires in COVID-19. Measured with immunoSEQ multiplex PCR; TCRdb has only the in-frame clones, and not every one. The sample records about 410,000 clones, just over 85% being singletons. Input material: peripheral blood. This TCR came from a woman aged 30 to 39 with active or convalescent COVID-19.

The CDR3 nucleotides are TGCGCCAGCAGCCGAGTTCCCCAGGGGGACGGTTCACCCCTCCACTTT. It codes for CASSRVPQGDGSPLHF. The chain has TRBV4-1 and TRBJ1-6, with TRBD1 matching over 7 bases. Unmatched junction bases numbered 12, after V lost 4 bases and J lost 9 bases. Germline V CDR1 and CDR2: MGHRA, YSYEKL. The CDR3 covers 16 residues.